These 3 T cell receptor beta chains were all obtained from the same sample, sequenced in a study of blood T cell repertoires in COVID-19. TCRdb's copy holds only in-frame clones and misses some; the assay was immunoSEQ multiplex PCR. The sample holds a few hundred thousand clones, around 92% seen once. Sequencing used PBMCs or T cells enriched from blood (not recorded which). These receptors came from a woman aged 55-69 years who had recovered from COVID-19.

The genes are TRBV28 and TRBJ2-5, with 10 bases aligning to TRBD1. J lost 9 bases, V lost 6 bases, and 4 bases had no gene match. In germline, CDR1 is MDHEN, CDR2 SYDVKM. CDR3 length equals 12 residues. The CDR3 sequence: CASRGTGAAQYF. The CDR3 DNA is TGTGCCAGCAGGGGGACAGGGGCGGCCCAGTACTTC. Looking up the rest from reference TRBV28 and TRBJ2-5 gives the full variable domain: DVKVTQSSRYLVKRTGEKVFLECVQDMDHENMFWYRQDPGLGLRLIYFSYDVKMKEKGDIPEGYSVSREKKERFSLILESASTNQTSMYLCASRGTGAAQYFGPGTRLLVL.

CDR3 DNA sequence: TGTGCCAGCGGACATAGCAATCAGCCCCAGCATTTT. Translating it yields CASGHSNQPQHF. This sequence joins TRBV27 and TRBJ1-5; tentative D call: TRBD1 (5 bases). Germline-derived CDR1 and CDR2 are MNHEY and SMNVEV (reference sequence). V was trimmed by 8 bases and J by 0 bases, leaving 5 bases between them. CDR3 length equals 12 residues.

This clone was counted once. The chain recombines TRBV9 with TRBJ2-3, with TRBD2 matching 9 bases. CDR1 is SGDLS, CDR2 YYNGEE, per germline. The CDR3 contains 15 residues. V shed 3 bases and J 0 bases; nucleotides not matched to a gene: 2. CDR3 DNA: TGTGCCAGCAGCGCTAGCGGGACGAGCACAGATACGCAGTATTTT. Translating it yields CASSASGTSTDTQYF.